These 8 T cell receptor beta chains originate from one sample sequenced in a study of cytomegalovirus exposure and HLA in healthy donors. The PCR employed 60 Vbeta primers together with 13 Jbeta primers. Using immunoSEQ multiplex PCR, the repertoire was profiled, and TCRdb retains in-frame clones only, with some absent. Among 80,000 to 100,000 clones listed, around 81% were seen once. Sequenced: PBMCs. The receptors stem from a man aged 35-49 years in good health and CMV-seropositive.

The sample holds one count of this clone. The chain combines TRBV29-1 with TRBJ2-5; TRBD2 matches at 14 bases. Germline CDR1 reads SQVTM; CDR2 reads ANQGSEA. Trimming took 7 bases from V and 2 from J; bases not matched to a gene: 9. This CDR3 is built from 16 residues. The CDR3 loop is CSALTRTSGRQETQYF. DNA for the CDR3: TGCAGCGCACTCACGAGGACTAGCGGGAGGCAAGAGACCCAGTACTTC.

With regard to this clone: The identical CDR3 is also encoded by other nucleotide sequences in the sample. The gene calls are TRBV15 and TRBJ1-1; D gene uncertain. CDR1 is LNHNV and CDR2 is YYDKDF in the germline V gene (reference sequence). Trimming stripped 5 bases from V and 5 bases from J, with 12 bases between. The CDR3 totals 13 residues. CDR3 in DNA: TGTGCCACCAGCTCTATTCCACGAACTGAAGCTTTCTTT. Protein product: CATSSIPRTEAFF.

Points on this clone: Other nucleotide sequences from this sample produce the same CDR3. The V and J genes are TRBV10-1 and TRBJ2-7; TRBD2 agrees at 7 bases. Trimming at V came to 0 bases and at J to 3 bases, leaving 2 bases not matched to a gene. The CDR3 sequence is 14 residues long. CDR1 and CDR2 (germline): WNHNN, SYGVQD (reference sequence). DNA for the CDR3: TGCGCCAGCAGTGAGTCCAGCGGGGTCTACGAGCAGTACTTC. The encoded protein is CASSESSGVYEQYF.

This chain links TRBV7-9 with TRBJ2-2; D remains unclear. Trimming removed 4 bases at V and 2 bases at J, with 5 bases between. Per germline, CDR1 SEHNR and CDR2 FQNEAQ (reference sequence). The CDR3 spans 13 residues. The CDR3 DNA reads TGTGCCAGCAGCTCTTATAACACCGGGGAGCTGTTTTTT. The encoded protein is CASSSYNTGELFF.

The V and J genes are TRBV6-1 and TRBJ2-4; D is possibly TRBD1 (5 bases). The CDR3 totals 15 residues. Looked up from germline, CDR1 is MNHNS and CDR2 is SASEGT. Trimming removed 3 bases at V and 3 bases at J, with 12 bases between. As DNA, the CDR3 is TGTGCCAGCAGTGATAGGGGTGTAGGCAAAAACATTCAGTACTTC. Protein sequence: CASSDRGVGKNIQYF.

This sequence joins TRBV18 and TRBJ2-1; 7 nucleotides line up with TRBD1. CDR1 is KGHSH, CDR2 LQKENI, per germline. With V trimmed by 3 bases and J by 8 bases, 4 bases remained unmatched. CDR3 length: 13 amino acids. CDR3 loop: CASSPDRKHEQFF. DNA of the CDR3: TGTGCCAGCTCACCGGACAGGAAGCATGAGCAGTTCTTC.

The rearrangement joins TRBV6-1 to TRBJ1-2; possible D gene TRBD1, 6 bases. V gave up 6 bases and J gave up 4 bases, with 12 bases separating them. The CDR3 length is 13 residues. CDR1 is MNHNS, CDR2 SASEGT, per germline. CDR3 in amino acids: CASRGGGGYGYTF. The CDR3 bases are TGTGCCAGCAGAGGGGGGGGCGGCTATGGCTACACCTTC.

The rearrangement joins TRBV28 to TRBJ2-5, with D possibly TRBD1 on 5 matching bases. V was pared by 2 bases and J by 4 bases, with 14 bases between. This CDR3 is 15 amino acids long. Germline-derived CDR1 and CDR2 are MDHEN and SYDVKM. CDR3 DNA: TGTGCCAGCAGTTTACAGCAGGGAAGAAGAGAGACCCAGTACTTC. Its protein product is CASSLQQGRRETQYF.